Listed here is a single TCR beta chain. Its antigen is currently unknown. The assay was immunoSEQ multiplex PCR, and TCRdb's table has in-frame clones only and misses some. The sample gives under 200,000 clones, about 91% of which show up once; about 4.6% is in the top ten. These data are taken from a study of T cell responses to AZD1222 COVID-19 vaccine. Points from the study as a whole: White British donors predominated, females outnumbered males, and clonal diversity was possibly underestimated. At 160-218 and 743-854, vaccine-associated CD4 TCRs were dominant, and they spanned spike. The repertoires were collected only after the peak T cell response.

The CDR3 length is 20 residues. Per germline, CDR1 DFQATT and CDR2 SNEGSKA (reference sequence). V was cut by 3 bases and J by 4 bases, with 31 bases left in between. The sequencing here drew on peripheral blood, taken on day 0 of MenACWY control vaccination. The rearrangement joins TRBV20-1 to TRBJ2-1, with D tentatively TRBD2 (6 bases). The source of this sequence is an adult in good health. CDR3 nucleotide sequence: TGCAGTGCTAGTTCTTTATCACAGCCCGGAGGACTACAAAAATACAATGAGCAGTTCTTC. It translates to CSASSLSQPGGLQKYNEQFF.